This TCR beta chain comes out of a study of shared clonotypes between healthy human individuals. Study-level findings and limits: Blood was the only sampled material, and tissue repertoires likely differ. Deeper or shallower sequencing was expected to change how clonotypes are shared among donors.

Concerning this clone itself: Antigen unknown.

V lost 5 bases, J lost 5 bases, and 10 bases lay in between. The CDR3 loop spans 13 amino acids. Germline V gene lookup returns CDR1 LGHNT and CDR2 FRNRAP. Deep-level settings were used for running the assay. Data came from immunoSEQ multiplex PCR; TCRdb stores just in-frame clones and leaves some out. The sample shows around 1.5 million clones, nearly 99% of them seen only once. The donor cohort consisted entirely of Caucasian adults residing in Nashville, Tennessee. The origin of this receptor is a man in his thirties or forties in good health. This chain connects TRBV12-5 to TRBJ2-1, with no clear D. What was sequenced was naive CD4+ T cells sorted from blood. Subset specified: CD45RA+ positively selected. The CDR3 region is CASGPPTDNEQFF. The CDR3 bases are TGTGCTAGTGGTCCCCCGACGGACAATGAGCAGTTCTTC.